These 24 T cell receptor beta chains were all obtained from the same sample, sequenced in a study of T-cell reconstitution after alpha-beta-depleted transplantation in children. Study observations and caveats: Newly produced T cells mostly accounted for T-cell counts and diversity one year post-transplant.

TCRbeta library construction was performed incorporating unique molecular identifiers. A single record per CDR3 protein comes from TCRdb applying MiXCR to the PCR reads. Here the sample spans around 270,000 distinct CDR3 sequences, just over 7.5% being singletons. Their specific antigens are unknown. The source material was peripheral blood, sampled 360 days after TCRalphabeta/CD19-depleted stem cell transplant. Receptor source: a female patient aged 2-15 years who had a stem cell transplant for Fanconi anemia, so the T cells may come from the graft donor.

This clonotype has ten or more counts. The DNA of the CDR3 is TGTGCCAGCAGCTTAAACGTTATGACCGGGGAGCTGTTTTTT. This gives the protein CASSLNVMTGELFF. V usage is TRBV7-3 and J usage is TRBJ2-2, with unresolved D. The CDR3 runs 14 residues. V was clipped by 1 base and J by 5 bases, with 8 bases between them. Germline V gene lookup returns CDR1 SGHTA and CDR2 FQGTGA. Drawing the rest from reference TRBV7-3 and TRBJ2-2, the complete variable domain is GAGVSQTPSNKVTEKGKYVELRCDPISGHTALYWYRQSLGQGPEFLIYFQGTGAADDSGLPNDRFFAVRPEGSVSTLKIQRTERGDSAVYLCASSLNVMTGELFFGEGSRLTVL.

The rearrangement links TRBV2 to TRBJ1-1; the match to TRBD1 covers 10 bases. This CDR3 contains 13 residues. The germline V gene encodes CDR1 SNHLY and CDR2 FYNNEI. V dropped 9 bases and J dropped 2; count of bases not matched to a gene: 3. The DNA of the CDR3 is TGTGCCAGTGACAGGGGGCTAAACACTGAAGCTTTCTTT. Translating gives CASDRGLNTEAFF.

The sample holds many counts of this clonotype. This sequence joins TRBV28 and TRBJ2-2; D uncertain. The CDR3 extends over 13 amino acids. The V and J ends lost 5 bases and 4 bases respectively, with 8 bases between them. Germline CDR1 reads MDHEN; CDR2 reads SYDVKM. The CDR3 region is CASSLLSTGELFF. The CDR3 region has the DNA TGTGCCAGCAGTCTCCTCTCCACCGGGGAGCTGTTTTTT.

This clonotype was seen at least ten times. This chain connects TRBV6-5 to TRBJ1-5, with TRBD1 as a possible D gene (6 bases). Germline V CDR1 and CDR2: MNHEY, SVGAGI. V was pared by 2 bases and J by 6 bases, with 8 bases between. The CDR3 loop spans 13 amino acids. CDR3 region: CASSYGGAQPQHF. The CDR3 nucleotides read TGTGCCAGCAGTTACGGGGGGGCTCAGCCCCAGCATTTT.

The chain couples TRBV3-1 to TRBJ1-2; possibly TRBD1 for D (6 bases). CDR3 length: 14 amino acids. Trimming cost V 5 bases and J 7 bases, with 17 bases left between them. Per germline, CDR1 LGHDT and CDR2 YNNKEL (reference sequence). The CDR3 coding sequence is TGTGCCAGCAGCACACAGGGACTCACTCGTGGCTACACCTTC. Protein product: CASSTQGLTRGYTF.

This clonotype has ten or more counts. This CDR3 is CASSDSGSGVYNEQFF. In nucleotides, the CDR3 is TGTGCCAGCAGTGATTCGGGCAGCGGGGTTTACAATGAGCAGTTCTTC. This chain links TRBV25-1 with TRBJ2-1; 7 positions agree with TRBD2. The germline CDR1 and CDR2 sequences are MGHDK and SYGVNS. CDR3 size: 16 residues. V dropped 3 bases and J dropped 4; count of bases not matched to a gene: 9.

This clonotype occurred a few times. The V and J genes are TRBV13 and TRBJ1-2; D ambiguous. Germline V gene lookup returns CDR1 PRHDT and CDR2 FYEKMQ (reference sequence). V was shortened by 5 bases and J by 1 base, with 11 bases between the two germline ends. This CDR3 comprises 14 residues. The DNA of the CDR3 is TGTGCCAGCAGCCAACCGGAGGGTAACTATGGCTACACCTTC. This sequence encodes CASSQPEGNYGYTF.

This clonotype has just a few counts. The rearrangement links TRBV27 to TRBJ1-1; possibly TRBD1 for D (5 bases). V was clipped by 5 bases and J by 4 bases, with 11 bases between them. This CDR3 spans 13 amino acids. Germline lookup yields CDR1 MNHEY and CDR2 SMNVEV (reference sequence). CDR3 sequence reads: CASSPWGTTEAFF. As DNA, the CDR3 is TGTGCCAGCAGTCCGTGGGGGACCACTGAAGCTTTCTTT.

V gene TRBV28 combines with J gene TRBJ1-3; unclear D gene. The CDR3 totals 18 residues. V was pared by 6 bases and J by 0 bases, with 21 bases between. Germline assignment: CDR1 MDHEN and CDR2 SYDVKM. DNA of the CDR3: TGTGCCAGCAGCCCCCCGGCCTGGGTTGGGATCTCTGGAAACACCATATATTTT. Its protein product is CASSPPAWVGISGNTIYF.

The table lists this clonotype with a few counts. V and J are TRBV12-3 or TRBV12-4 and TRBJ1-5; D is unresolved. The CDR3 loop spans 13 amino acids. V shed 6 bases and J shed 6 bases, with 12 bases lying between them. CDR3: CASSLSGRQPQHF. In DNA form, the CDR3 reads TGTGCCAGCAGCTTGTCGGGTCGTCAGCCCCAGCATTTT.

Many counts were recorded for this clonotype. The chain links TRBV20-1 to TRBJ2-5; 10 nucleotides match TRBD2. The CDR3 extends over 12 amino acids. Germline V CDR1 and CDR2: DFQATT, SNEGSKA (reference sequence). V lost 3 bases, J lost 5 bases, and 0 bases stayed unmatched. CDR3 DNA: TGCAGTGCTAGGACTAGCGGGGAGACCCAGTACTTC. Amino acids: CSARTSGETQYF.

This clonotype was counted many times. The V gene is TRBV4-3, the J gene TRBJ2-3, with D possibly matching TRBD2 (5 bases). In germline, CDR1 is LGHNA, CDR2 YSLEER. With 0 bases removed from V and 1 base from J, the gap between germline ends came to 11 bases. The CDR3 has 16 amino acids. Here the CDR3 DNA reads TGCGCCAGCAGCCAAGAAGCGGTGCGGGGCACAGATACGCAGTATTTT. Translation: CASSQEAVRGTDTQYF.

This clonotype showed up many times. The genes are TRBV5-4 and TRBJ2-2; D is possibly TRBD1 or TRBD2 (5 bases each). The CDR3 extends over 17 amino acids. The V end was cut by 0 bases, the J end by 1 base, with 13 bases between. From germline, CDR1 is SGHNT and CDR2 YYREEE (reference sequence). The CDR3 loop is CASSLAGPTLNTGELFF. CDR3 DNA sequence: TGTGCCAGCAGCTTGGCGGGGCCAACGCTGAACACCGGGGAGCTGTTTTTT.

This clonotype was observed at least ten times. The CDR3 DNA reads TGTGCCAGCAGTGATGGGACAGTAAGAGAGACCCAGTACTTC. Translated: CASSDGTVRETQYF. This chain uses TRBV28 with TRBJ2-5, with TRBD1 matching 7 bases. From germline, CDR1 is MDHEN and CDR2 SYDVKM. The trim removed 5 bases at V and 4 bases at J, leaving 7 bases unmatched. The CDR3 consists of 14 residues. Filled out from reference TRBV28 and TRBJ2-5, the complete variable domain reads DVKVTQSSRYLVKRTGEKVFLECVQDMDHENMFWYRQDPGLGLRLIYFSYDVKMKEKGDIPEGYSVSREKKERFSLILESASTNQTSMYLCASSDGTVRETQYFGPGTRLLVL.

This clonotype was counted at least ten times. The chain uses TRBV10-3 and TRBJ2-7; TRBD1 matches 9 bases. The CDR3 extends over 15 amino acids. In germline, CDR1 is ENHRY, CDR2 SYGVKD. Trimming cost V 3 bases and J 2 bases; bases outside gene matches: 5. The CDR3 DNA follows: TGTGCCATCAGTGACTCGGGACAGGGTCCCTACGAGCAGTACTTC. It is translated as CAISDSGQGPYEQYF.

This clonotype was picked up many times. V is TRBV18 and J is TRBJ2-3; D is perhaps TRBD1 or TRBD2 (5 bases each). CDR3 length: 15 amino acids. CDR1 and CDR2 from the germline V gene are KGHSH and LQKENI. V lost 2 bases and J lost 8, with 17 bases in between. CDR3 amino acids: CASSPKASLRGTQYF. In DNA form, the CDR3 reads TGTGCCAGCTCACCAAAAGCTAGCCTTAGGGGTACGCAGTATTTT.

This clonotype turned up a few times. The V and J genes are TRBV15 and TRBJ2-1; 7 bases match TRBD1. Trimming at V came to 3 bases and at J to 4 bases, leaving 18 bases not matched to a gene. Germline CDR1 and CDR2: LNHNV and YYDKDF (reference sequence). This CDR3 comprises 19 residues. The CDR3 loop is CATSSTQRGEGASYNEQFF. CDR3 bases: TGTGCCACCAGCAGCACACAAAGGGGCGAGGGGGCCTCATACAATGAGCAGTTCTTC.

This clonotype was recorded at least ten times. V is TRBV12-3 or TRBV12-4 and J is TRBJ2-2, with 7 bases fitting TRBD1. The CDR3 loop spans 15 amino acids. The V gene end was trimmed by 10 bases and the J gene end by 4 bases; junction bases not matched to a gene: 12. The CDR3: CATKTTGVATGELFF. The CDR3 DNA sequence: TGTGCCACCAAAACTACAGGGGTAGCCACCGGGGAGCTGTTTTTT.

This clonotype was observed a few times. Here the CDR3 DNA reads TGTGCCAGCAGCCAAGTCGACAGGGAGCAGTTCTTC. Translating it yields CASSQVDREQFF. V gene TRBV3-1 combines with J gene TRBJ2-1, with a weak D call TRBD1 (6 bases). Germline loops: CDR1 LGHDT, CDR2 YNNKEL (reference sequence). The length of the CDR3 is 12 residues. Deletions cut 1 base from V and 10 bases from J, with 8 bases between.

V is TRBV5-1 and J is TRBJ2-2, with 9 positions matching TRBD1. CDR3 length: 14 amino acids. The V gene end was trimmed by 5 bases and the J gene end by 4 bases; junction bases not matched to a gene: 3. Germline V gene data show CDR1 as SGHRS and CDR2 as YFSETQ. The CDR3 DNA is TGCGCCAGCAGGGGACAGGGCGTCACCGGGGAGCTGTTTTTT. This translates into CASRGQGVTGELFF.

This clonotype was counted only a few times. The chain carries TRBV11-1 and TRBJ2-7; TRBD1 might be the D (5 bases). Trimming cost V 4 bases and J 0 bases, with 25 bases left between them. CDR3 length: 19 residues. Germline lookup yields CDR1 SGHAT and CDR2 FQDESV (reference sequence). In DNA, the CDR3 is TGTGCCAGCAGCTCGGGCCAGGACACCCGACCCATTAGCTCCTACGAGCAGTACTTC. Its translation is CASSSGQDTRPISSYEQYF.

The chain employs TRBV20-1 and TRBJ2-7; 9 bases align to TRBD1. CDR1 DFQATT and CDR2 SNEGSKA come from the germline V gene (reference sequence). The CDR3 sequence is 16 residues long. V lost 2 bases and J lost 0; bases outside the gene matches: 8. In DNA form, the CDR3 reads TGCAGTGCTAGAATGCCGGGGGACAGGGCCTCCTACGAGCAGTACTTC. This gives the protein CSARMPGDRASYEQYF.

This clonotype was seen a few times. The chain combines TRBV5-4 with TRBJ2-1, with a weak D call TRBD2 (5 bases). The V gene's germline CDR1 is SGHNT and CDR2 YYREEE (reference sequence). Trimming took 2 bases from V and 5 from J, leaving 17 bases between them. The CDR3 spans 16 residues. The CDR3 DNA is TGTGCCAGCAGCTTTGCCGGGTCCTGGCGGGACAATGAGCAGTTCTTC. It specifies CASSFAGSWRDNEQFF.

As for this clonotype: The junction departs from germline at one end; a sequencing error may be responsible. The CDR3 reads CASSPPGGTLHF. The CDR3 DNA reads TGTGCCAGCTCACCACCGGGCGGGACACTCCACTTC. The rearrangement links TRBV18 to TRBJ1-2, with TRBD1 as a possible D gene (6 bases). In germline, CDR1 is KGHSH, CDR2 LQKENI. CDR3 length: 12 amino acids.